This T cell receptor beta chain was sequenced during a study of blood T cell repertoires in COVID-19. In germline, CDR1 is SGHAT, CDR2 FQNNGV. The V and J ends lost 5 bases and 8 bases, in that order; junction bases with no gene match: 6. The CDR3 runs 14 residues. Assay used: immunoSEQ multiplex PCR; TCRdb lists only in-frame clones, some missing. The sample consists of more than 300,000 clones, 88% of them appearing once. The sequence was collected from a young woman who had recovered from COVID-19. Sample: PBMCs or T cells enriched from blood (not recorded which). The chain couples TRBV11-2 to TRBJ1-4; 9 bases agree with TRBD1. The CDR3 protein is CASSGTGRWEKLFF. Here the CDR3 DNA reads TGTGCCAGCAGCGGGACAGGGCGATGGGAAAAACTGTTTTTT.